What follows are 29 T cell receptor beta chains derived from one specimen sequenced in a study of T cells in localized non-small cell lung cancer. Data came from immunoSEQ multiplex PCR; TCRdb stores just in-frame clones and leaves some out. The sample consists of approximately 31,000 clones, 78% of them appearing once. The source was peripheral blood, collected before any cancer treatment. These receptors were collected from a male donor at least 60 years old with stage II squamous cell lung carcinoma.

The rearrangement joins TRBV6-6 to TRBJ2-7; 10 bases align to TRBD1. Looked up from germline, CDR1 is MNHNY and CDR2 is SVGAGI (reference sequence). V gave up 6 bases and J gave up 2 bases; unmatched junction bases: 10. CDR3 size: 16 residues. CDR3 DNA sequence: TGTGCCAGCAGACCCCAGGGGGACAGGGGAGCCTACGAGCAGTACTTC. This codes for CASRPQGDRGAYEQYF.

The chain links TRBV5-6 to TRBJ2-2, with TRBD2 as a possible D gene (5 bases). The CDR3 consists of 16 residues. In germline, CDR1 is SGHDT, CDR2 YYEEEE. The V end lost 4 bases, the J end lost 6 bases, and 19 bases lay between the germline ends. The CDR3 DNA follows: TGTGCCAGCAGCGGTGGAGGAGCTCATCGGGCCGGGGAGCTGTTTTTT. Protein: CASSGGGAHRAGELFF.

The chain is built from TRBV5-1 and TRBJ2-3; TRBD2 agrees at 14 bases. There are 16 residues in the CDR3. From germline, CDR1 is SGHRS and CDR2 YFSETQ. V was clipped by 0 bases and J by 4 bases; unmatched bases: 1. The CDR3 loop is CASSLGLAGGPDTQYF. The CDR3 region has the DNA TGCGCCAGCAGCTTGGGACTAGCGGGGGGGCCAGATACGCAGTATTTT.

V and J are TRBV2 and TRBJ1-5; TRBD1 agrees at 10 bases. Trimming removed 4 bases from V and 1 base from J; junction bases left unmatched: 7. There are 17 residues in the CDR3. Germline CDR1 and CDR2: SNHLY and FYNNEI. CDR3 loop: CASSGDRGVRSNQPQHF. The CDR3, as DNA: TGTGCCAGCAGTGGGGACAGGGGTGTCAGAAGCAATCAGCCCCAGCATTTT.

J is TRBJ1-1 and V is TRBV11-1; the D is unclear. V was shortened by 2 bases and J by 0 bases, with 10 bases between the two germline ends. The CDR3 contains 15 residues. The germline gives CDR1 SGHAT, CDR2 FQDESV (reference sequence). The CDR3 is CASSLYKRMNTEAFF. DNA of the CDR3: TGTGCCAGCAGCTTATATAAGAGAATGAACACTGAAGCTTTCTTT.

The chain links TRBV6-6 to TRBJ2-7, with D perhaps matching TRBD2 (6 bases). Germline values: CDR1 MNHNY, CDR2 SVGAGI (reference sequence). V was cut by 2 bases and J by 5 bases, with 13 bases left in between. The CDR3 contains 14 residues. Here the CDR3 reads CASSYPGGRDEQYF. The CDR3 bases are TGTGCCAGCAGTTACCCCGGGGGACGGGACGAGCAGTACTTC.

The chain couples TRBV19 to TRBJ1-5; D not certain. Germline CDR1 reads LNHDA; CDR2 reads SQIVND (reference sequence). V was clipped by 5 bases and J by 7 bases, with 12 bases between them. The CDR3 length is 13 residues. The CDR3 region is CASSADRGQPQHF. CDR3 DNA: TGTGCCAGTAGTGCGGACCGTGGACAGCCCCAGCATTTT.

This chain connects TRBV5-4 to TRBJ1-2; no firm D call. CDR3 length: 14 amino acids. Germline CDR1 is SGHNT and CDR2 is YYREEE (reference sequence). Trimming pared 5 bases from V and 4 bases from J, leaving 15 bases between. As DNA, the CDR3 is TGTGCCAGCAGGTACAAAGGGAGATCCTATGGCTACACCTTC. As protein: CASRYKGRSYGYTF.

This clone was observed many times. The chain recombines TRBV6-5 with TRBJ1-2; D possibly corresponds to TRBD1 (6 bases). In germline, CDR1 is MNHEY, CDR2 SVGAGI. V lost 6 bases to trimming and J lost 3 bases, with 14 bases between them. This CDR3 has 14 amino acids. The CDR3 spells CASREDGGDYGYTF. The CDR3 DNA reads TGTGCCAGCAGGGAAGATGGGGGCGACTATGGCTACACCTTC.

V and J are TRBV10-3 and TRBJ1-2, with D hard to call. This CDR3 is built from 12 residues. Germline CDR1 and CDR2: ENHRY and SYGVKD. V lost 4 bases, J lost 0 bases, and 3 bases lay in between. CDR3 loop: CAISVANYGYTF. As DNA, the CDR3 is TGTGCCATCAGTGTAGCTAACTATGGCTACACCTTC.

The table lists this clone with a few counts. The CDR3 spells CASSPTWARGNQPQHF. The CDR3 coding sequence is TGTGCCAGCAGTCCAACATGGGCACGGGGGAATCAGCCCCAGCATTTT. This sequence joins TRBV27 and TRBJ1-5; the D gene is possibly TRBD1 (5 bases). Trimming shortened V by 5 bases and J by 4 bases, and 18 bases separated the two germline ends. Germline V CDR1 and CDR2: MNHEY, SMNVEV (reference sequence). This CDR3 contains 16 residues.

The chain is built from TRBV5-1 and TRBJ2-7; D not certain. CDR3 size: 14 residues. Germline CDR1 is SGHRS and CDR2 is YFSETQ. V gave up 4 bases and J gave up 2 bases, with 13 bases separating them. CDR3 sequence: CASSRSGTTYEQYF. CDR3 bases: TGCGCCAGCAGCCGGTCGGGTACGACCTACGAGCAGTACTTC.

The V gene is TRBV6-6, the J gene TRBJ1-2; the D is unclear. Germline V gene lookup returns CDR1 MNHNY and CDR2 SVGAGI (reference sequence). Trimming shortened V by 6 bases and J by 2 bases, and 10 bases separated the two germline ends. CDR3 length: 13 residues. The CDR3 loop is CASRQLGNYGYTF. The CDR3, as DNA: TGTGCCAGCAGACAGCTGGGGAACTATGGCTACACCTTC.

The chain recombines TRBV18 with TRBJ1-1; D ambiguous. Germline V lookup: CDR1 KGHSH, CDR2 LQKENI. The V end lost 4 bases, the J end lost 3 bases, and 15 bases lay between the germline ends. The CDR3 spans 15 residues. The CDR3 DNA sequence: TGTGCCAGCTCACAAATAGGGAGCGGAGACACTGAAGCTTTCTTT. It translates to CASSQIGSGDTEAFF.

The gene calls are TRBV28 and TRBJ2-7, with D possibly being TRBD1 (5 bases). Germline CDR1 is MDHEN and CDR2 is SYDVKM. V lost 3 bases and J 4 bases, leaving 7 bases between the germline ends. This CDR3 has 12 residues. CDR3 residues: CASSFQGYEQYF. The CDR3 coding sequence is TGTGCCAGCAGTTTCCAGGGTTACGAGCAGTACTTC. The full variable domain, its missing parts supplied by reference TRBV28 and TRBJ2-7, is DVKVTQSSRYLVKRTGEKVFLECVQDMDHENMFWYRQDPGLGLRLIYFSYDVKMKEKGDIPEGYSVSREKKERFSLILESASTNQTSMYLCASSFQGYEQYFGPGTRLTVT.

The chain is built from TRBV18 and TRBJ2-2; D might be TRBD1 or TRBD2, each matching 7 bases. CDR1 and CDR2 (germline): KGHSH, LQKENI. The length of the CDR3 is 16 residues. V dropped 6 bases and J dropped 0 bases, with 14 bases sitting between them. CDR3 residues: CASSPQGGSNTGELFF. The DNA for the CDR3 is TGTGCCAGCTCCCCCCAGGGGGGGTCGAACACCGGGGAGCTGTTTTTT.

The chain links TRBV7-9 to TRBJ2-1; 9 bases map to TRBD2. This CDR3 is 16 amino acids long. Trimming cost V 3 bases and J 2 bases; bases outside gene matches: 5. The germline CDR1 and CDR2 sequences are SEHNR and FQNEAQ (reference sequence). CDR3 bases: TGTGCCAGCAGCTTTGAGCGGGAGGAGACCTACAATGAGCAGTTCTTC. Its translation is CASSFEREETYNEQFF.

CDR3 DNA sequence: TGTGCCAGCAGCTTGTTCGCTAGAAGGAATGAGCAGTTCTTC. Its translation: CASSLFARRNEQFF. The chain combines TRBV5-6 with TRBJ2-1; D unresolved. Germline V CDR1 and CDR2: SGHDT, YYEEEE. The CDR3 is made up of 14 amino acids. Trimming removed 1 base at V and 7 bases at J, with 12 bases between.

The chain has TRBV7-3 and TRBJ2-4; TRBD1 is a possible D gene (6 bases). V was clipped by 5 bases and J by 16 bases, with 21 bases between them. This CDR3 region has 13 residues. Germline V gene sequence: CDR1 SGHTA, CDR2 FQGTGA. The CDR3 nucleotides read TGTGCCAGCAGCCTAAACCCCGGACAGAGCGGCTACTTC. Amino acids: CASSLNPGQSGYF.

J is TRBJ1-6 and V is TRBV4-1; possibly TRBD1 for D (5 bases). Germline assignment: CDR1 MGHRA and CDR2 YSYEKL. Trimming left V 3 bases short and J 0 bases short, with 15 bases between. The length of the CDR3 is 18 residues. CDR3 sequence: CASSQPRDLGSYNSPLHF. Here the CDR3 DNA reads TGCGCCAGCAGCCAGCCCCGGGACCTTGGCTCCTATAATTCACCCCTCCACTTT.

The J gene is TRBJ2-5, the V gene TRBV27; no clear D gene. V was pared by 2 bases and J by 5 bases, with 6 bases between. Germline V gene sequence: CDR1 MNHEY, CDR2 SMNVEV (reference sequence). The CDR3 extends over 12 amino acids. CDR3 bases: TGTGCCAGCAGTTTAAACGGGGAGACCCAGTACTTC. Translated: CASSLNGETQYF.

V gene TRBV7-9 combines with J gene TRBJ2-3; no firm D call. This CDR3 has 14 residues. Germline loops: CDR1 SEHNR, CDR2 FQNEAQ (reference sequence). Trimming removed 2 bases from V and 2 bases from J, with 8 bases in between. As DNA, the CDR3 is TGTGCCAGCAGCTTAAGAACAGTCACAGATACGCAGTATTTT. Translating it yields CASSLRTVTDTQYF.

This sequence joins TRBV11-2 and TRBJ2-7; possible D gene TRBD2, 5 bases. Germline V gene data show CDR1 as SGHAT and CDR2 as FQNNGV. The CDR3 runs to 14 residues. The V and J ends lost 8 bases and 0 bases respectively, with 14 bases between them. CDR3 nucleotides: TGTGCCAGCGGTCGGACTCATAGCTCCTACGAGCAGTACTTC. It yields the protein CASGRTHSSYEQYF.

This clone was seen a single time. V and J are TRBV29-1 and TRBJ2-7; TRBD1 might be the D (5 bases). Germline lookup yields CDR1 SQVTM and CDR2 ANQGSEA. The CDR3 is 12 residues long. V lost 6 bases to trimming and J lost 0 bases, with 9 bases between them. The CDR3, as DNA: TGCAGCGTCACAGGCAACTCCTACGAGCAGTACTTC. It translates to CSVTGNSYEQYF.

This clone was found a few times. The V gene is TRBV5-4, the J gene TRBJ2-1, with 9 bases identical to TRBD2. The CDR3 is made up of 16 amino acids. Germline values: CDR1 SGHNT, CDR2 YYREEE (reference sequence). V trimming: 3 bases; J trimming: 4 bases; junction bases outside the gene matches: 8. The CDR3 region has the DNA TGTGCCAGCAGCTCGCTATCTAGCGGGATTTACAATGAGCAGTTCTTC. Translating gives CASSSLSSGIYNEQFF. The whole variable domain, filled in from reference TRBV5-4 and TRBJ2-1, reads ETGVTQSPTHLIKTRGQQVTLRCSSQSGHNTVSWYQQALGQGPQFIFQYYREEENGRGNFPPRFSGLQFPNYSSELNVNALELDDSALYLCASSSLSSGIYNEQFFGPGTRLTVL.

This clone was detected ten times or more. The CDR3 DNA reads as TGTGCCATCAGTGACGCGGGAGACTTTAATCAGCCCCAGCATTTT. This encodes CAISDAGDFNQPQHF. V and J are TRBV10-3 and TRBJ1-5; D unclear. V lost 3 bases, J lost 4 bases, and 13 bases lay in between. The CDR3 length is 15 residues. Per the germline V gene, CDR1 is ENHRY and CDR2 is SYGVKD.

V is TRBV9 and J is TRBJ2-1; possible D gene TRBD2, 5 bases. Deletions cut 2 bases from V and 2 bases from J, with 11 bases between. The CDR3 spans 15 residues. Per the germline V gene, CDR1 is SGDLS and CDR2 is YYNGEE. Here the CDR3 reads CASSVGVLPYNEQFF. The CDR3 bases are TGTGCCAGCAGCGTGGGAGTCCTTCCCTACAATGAGCAGTTCTTC.

The J gene is TRBJ1-1, the V gene TRBV29-1; D gene uncertain. Germline V gene lookup returns CDR1 SQVTM and CDR2 ANQGSEA. CDR3 length: 13 residues. V was trimmed by 5 bases and J by 0 bases, leaving 10 bases between them. The CDR3 here is CSVLPGLNTEAFF. DNA for the CDR3: TGCAGCGTTCTCCCTGGGTTGAACACTGAAGCTTTCTTT.

This rearrangement joins TRBV11-2 to TRBJ1-3; no reliable D call. V lost 2 bases and J 0 bases, leaving 5 bases between the germline ends. Germline CDR1 is SGHAT and CDR2 is FQNNGV. The CDR3 totals 14 residues. The CDR3 bases are TGTGCCAGCAGCTTAACCTCCTCTGGAAACACCATATATTTT. As protein: CASSLTSSGNTIYF.